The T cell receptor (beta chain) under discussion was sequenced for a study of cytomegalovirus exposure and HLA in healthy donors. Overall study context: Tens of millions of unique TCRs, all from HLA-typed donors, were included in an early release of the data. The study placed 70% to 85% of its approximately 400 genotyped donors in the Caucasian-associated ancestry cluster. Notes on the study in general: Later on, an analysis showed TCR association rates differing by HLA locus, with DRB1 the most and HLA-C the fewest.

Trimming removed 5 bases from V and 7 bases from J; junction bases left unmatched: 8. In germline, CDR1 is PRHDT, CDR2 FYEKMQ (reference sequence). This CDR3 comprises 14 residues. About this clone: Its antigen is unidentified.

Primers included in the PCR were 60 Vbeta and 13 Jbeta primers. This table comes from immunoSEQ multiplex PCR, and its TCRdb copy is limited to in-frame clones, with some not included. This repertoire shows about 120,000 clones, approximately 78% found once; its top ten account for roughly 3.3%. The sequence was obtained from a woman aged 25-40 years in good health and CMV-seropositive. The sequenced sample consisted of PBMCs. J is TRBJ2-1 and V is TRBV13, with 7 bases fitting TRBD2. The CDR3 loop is CASSPGLDPNEQFF. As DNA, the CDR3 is TGTGCCAGCAGCCCCGGACTAGACCCGAATGAGCAGTTCTTC.